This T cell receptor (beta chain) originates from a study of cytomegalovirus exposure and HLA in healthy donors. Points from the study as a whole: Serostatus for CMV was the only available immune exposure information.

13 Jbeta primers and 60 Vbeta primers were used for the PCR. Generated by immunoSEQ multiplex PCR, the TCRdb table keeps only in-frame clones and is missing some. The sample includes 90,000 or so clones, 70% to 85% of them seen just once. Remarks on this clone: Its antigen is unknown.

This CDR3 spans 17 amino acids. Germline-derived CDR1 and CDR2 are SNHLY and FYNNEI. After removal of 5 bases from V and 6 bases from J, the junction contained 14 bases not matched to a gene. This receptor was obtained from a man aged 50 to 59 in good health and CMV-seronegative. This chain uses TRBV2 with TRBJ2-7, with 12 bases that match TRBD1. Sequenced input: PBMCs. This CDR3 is CASSREEGQGAASEQYF. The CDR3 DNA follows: TGTGCCAGCAGTCGAGAGGAGGGACAGGGGGCTGCCTCCGAGCAGTACTTC.